The clone carrying this T cell receptor (beta chain) came up a few times. Sample-barcoded 5' priming and a J-beta primer mix drove a second PCR of about 6 to 12 cycles. The authors tagged each cDNA molecule using a template-switch adaptor with 12 random nucleotides. Via MiXCR, TCRdb re-called the 5' RACE reads, giving one row per CDR3 protein. The data contain over a million distinct CDR3 sequences, 42% of them seen just once; the ten biggest clones take up 4%. The data were taken from a study of blood T cells in healthy people across ages. Germline-derived CDR1 and CDR2 are LGHDT and YNNKEL (reference sequence). This CDR3 has 16 amino acids. V shed 4 bases and J 4 bases; nucleotides not matched to a gene: 5.

This chain connects TRBV3-1 to TRBJ2-3, with 13 bases that match TRBD2. The sequenced sample consisted of blood. The TCR comes from a woman aged 18 to 35 in good health. CDR3 in DNA: TGTGCCAGCAGCCGATTACTAGCGGGAGGGTCAGATACGCAGTATTTT. Its protein is CASSRLLAGGSDTQYF.